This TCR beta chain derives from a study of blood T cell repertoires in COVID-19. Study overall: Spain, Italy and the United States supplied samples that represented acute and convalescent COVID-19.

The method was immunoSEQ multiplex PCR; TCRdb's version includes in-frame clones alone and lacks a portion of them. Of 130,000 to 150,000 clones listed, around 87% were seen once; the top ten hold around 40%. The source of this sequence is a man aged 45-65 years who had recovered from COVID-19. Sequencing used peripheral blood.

The DNA for the CDR3 is TGTGCCACTAGAATCCTTGTGAACACTGAAGCTTTCTTT. This translates into CATRILVNTEAFF. The rearrangement joins TRBV2 to TRBJ1-1, with D unresolved. The CDR3 sequence is 13 residues long. CDR1 is SNHLY and CDR2 is FYNNEI in the germline V gene. V gave up 10 bases and J gave up 0 bases, with 12 bases separating them.